What follows are 14 T cell receptor beta chains derived from one specimen sequenced in a study of blood T cell repertoires in COVID-19. Repertoires were generated with immunoSEQ multiplex PCR, while TCRdb's copy carries only in-frame clones and drops some. Among around 220,000 clones listed, over 80% were seen once. The sample consisted of PBMCs or T cells enriched from blood (not recorded which). Source of these receptors: a woman aged 18-29 years who had recovered from COVID-19.

This rearrangement joins TRBV7-9 to TRBJ2-5; D is perhaps TRBD1 (6 bases). There are 12 residues in the CDR3. The germline V gene has CDR1 SEHNR and CDR2 FQNEAQ (reference sequence). Trimming removed 5 bases from V and 4 bases from J, with 8 bases in between. The CDR3: CASSRTVETQYF. CDR3 nucleotide sequence: TGTGCCAGCAGCCGGACAGTAGAGACCCAGTACTTC.

This chain joins TRBV13 and TRBJ2-1, with 9 bases lining up with TRBD2. Trimming cost V 5 bases and J 4 bases; bases outside gene matches: 6. The CDR3 contains 15 residues. CDR1 PRHDT and CDR2 FYEKMQ come from the germline V gene (reference sequence). The DNA for the CDR3 is TGTGCCAGCAGCCCAAGCGCGGGGGGGTACAATGAGCAGTTCTTC. Its protein is CASSPSAGGYNEQFF.

V is TRBV3-1 (or the pseudogene TRBV3-2) and J is TRBJ2-7, with a weak D call TRBD2 (6 bases). The V and J ends lost 1 base and 0 bases respectively, with 13 bases between them. The germline V gene encodes CDR1 LGHDT and CDR2 YNNKEL (reference sequence). The CDR3 spans 16 residues. CDR3 coding DNA: TGTGCCAGCAGCCAAGGCTCGGGGACTTACTCCTACGAGCAGTACTTC. It encodes CASSQGSGTYSYEQYF.

The CDR3 sequence: CASREGQALEAFF. The CDR3 nucleotides are TGTGCCAGCAGGGAGGGACAGGCTCTTGAAGCTTTCTTT. The genes are TRBV27 and TRBJ1-1; 8 bases line up with TRBD1. With V trimmed by 6 bases and J by 7 bases, 7 bases remained unmatched. CDR3 length: 13 residues. Germline V CDR1 and CDR2: MNHEY, SMNVEV (reference sequence).

This chain links TRBV15 with TRBJ2-1, with unresolved D. Germline CDR1 and CDR2: LNHNV and YYDKDF (reference sequence). With 0 bases removed from V and 10 bases from J, the gap between germline ends came to 10 bases. The CDR3 covers 13 residues. The CDR3 nucleotides read TGTGCCACCAGCAGAGATCGAGCGATCGAGCAGTTCTTC. Its translation is CATSRDRAIEQFF.

V is TRBV4-2 and J is TRBJ2-7; 11 bases agree with TRBD2. Germline CDR1 is LGHNA and CDR2 is YNFKEQ. CDR3 length: 16 amino acids. Trimming cost V 4 bases and J 0 bases; bases outside gene matches: 5. The DNA of the CDR3 is TGTGCCAGCAGCCCGGGACTAGCGGATCTCTCCTACGAGCAGTACTTC. This encodes CASSPGLADLSYEQYF.

The chain links TRBV9 to TRBJ1-2, with unresolved D. This CDR3 is 15 amino acids long. The V gene lost 0 bases and the J gene lost 3 bases, with 12 bases spanning the gap. Germline V gene sequence: CDR1 SGDLS, CDR2 YYNGEE. CDR3 sequence: CASSVALQTYYGYTF. The CDR3 DNA reads TGTGCCAGCAGCGTAGCTCTACAGACCTACTATGGCTACACCTTC.

The V call is TRBV11-3, the J call TRBJ2-7; 7 bases fit TRBD1. V dropped 0 bases and J dropped 6; count of bases not matched to a gene: 11. Looked up from germline, CDR1 is SGHNT and CDR2 is YENEEA. The CDR3 loop spans 16 amino acids. This chain's CDR3 is CASSLDLGGLEAEQYF. CDR3 sequence (DNA): TGTGCCAGCAGCTTAGATTTAGGGGGCTTAGAGGCCGAGCAGTACTTC.

This clone has a handful of counts. The J gene is TRBJ2-7, the V gene TRBV2, with 8 positions matching TRBD2. The CDR3 is made up of 14 amino acids. The germline gives CDR1 SNHLY, CDR2 FYNNEI. V lost 6 bases to trimming and J lost 4 bases; unmatched junction nucleotides: 8. CDR3 in DNA: TGTGCCAGCAGGGGTCCGGGAGGGAGGTACGAGCAGTACTTC. The encoded protein is CASRGPGGRYEQYF. Combining the CDR3 with reference TRBV2 and TRBJ2-7 gives the whole variable domain EPEVTQTPSHQVTQMGQEVILRCVPISNHLYFYWYRQILGQKVEFLVSFYNNEISEKSEIFDDQFSVERPDGSNFTLKIRSTKLEDSAMYFCASRGPGGRYEQYFGPGTRLTVT.

V and J are TRBV19 and TRBJ1-3; D gene ambiguous. The V end lost 7 bases, the J end lost 1 base, and 14 bases lay between the germline ends. CDR3 length: 15 residues. Germline-derived CDR1 and CDR2 are LNHDA and SQIVND (reference sequence). The DNA for the CDR3 is TGTGCCAGTACCCGGAGGAAGAAATCTGGAAACACCATATATTTT. Translation: CASTRRKKSGNTIYF.

The V gene is TRBV3-1 (or the pseudogene TRBV3-2), the J gene TRBJ2-2; a weak D match, TRBD2 (6 bases). Germline CDR1 LGHDT, CDR2 YNNKEL (reference sequence). CDR3 length equals 13 residues. V dropped 4 bases and J dropped 5 bases, with 8 bases sitting between them. CDR3: CASSRSGTGELFF. CDR3 in DNA: TGTGCCAGCAGCCGGAGCGGGACCGGGGAGCTGTTTTTT.

The chain employs TRBV2 and TRBJ2-1, with 8 bases that match TRBD2. The CDR3 is 15 residues long. The J segment lost 6 bases and the V segment lost 4 bases, leaving 8 bases of the junction unmatched. Per the germline V gene, CDR1 is SNHLY and CDR2 is FYNNEI. CDR3 DNA sequence: TGTGCCAGCAGTGTATCTGGGACTAGTGGCAATGAGCAGTTCTTC. This encodes CASSVSGTSGNEQFF.

In the case of this clone: Sequence at one end of the junction differs from germline and may be a read error. J is TRBJ2-7 and V is TRBV4-2, with 7 bases lining up with TRBD2. Germline assignment: CDR1 LGHNA and CDR2 YNFKEQ. CDR3 length: 13 amino acids. The CDR3 is CASSQEAQRGLTF. CDR3 DNA sequence: TGTGCCAGCAGCCAAGAAGCCCAGCGGGGCCTCACCTTC.

The rearrangement joins TRBV19 to TRBJ1-5; 7 bases agree with TRBD1. CDR1 is LNHDA, CDR2 SQIVND, per germline (reference sequence). Trimming cost V 3 bases and J 7 bases; bases outside gene matches: 6. The CDR3 spans 14 residues. CDR3 protein: CASSIRGGDQPQHF. The CDR3 coding sequence is TGTGCCAGTAGTATTAGAGGGGGCGACCAGCCCCAGCATTTT.